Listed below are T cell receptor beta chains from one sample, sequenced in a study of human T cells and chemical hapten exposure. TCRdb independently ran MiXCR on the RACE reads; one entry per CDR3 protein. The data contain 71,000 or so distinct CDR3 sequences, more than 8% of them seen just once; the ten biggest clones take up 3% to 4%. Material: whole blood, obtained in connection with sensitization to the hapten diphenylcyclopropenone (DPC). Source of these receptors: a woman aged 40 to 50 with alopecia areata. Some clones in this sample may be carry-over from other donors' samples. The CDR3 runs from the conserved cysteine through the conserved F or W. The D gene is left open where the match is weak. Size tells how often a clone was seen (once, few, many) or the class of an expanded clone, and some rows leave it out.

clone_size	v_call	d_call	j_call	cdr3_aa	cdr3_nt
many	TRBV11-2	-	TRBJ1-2	CASSSTMAYGYTF	TGTGCCAGCAGTTCTACGATGGCCTATGGCTACACCTTC
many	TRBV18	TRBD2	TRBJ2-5	CASSRGLAGGWAQETQYF	TGTGCCAGCTCACGAGGACTAGCGGGGGGATGGGCCCAAGAGACCCAGTACTTC
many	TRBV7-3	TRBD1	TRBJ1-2	CASSSIGGAKGYTF	TGTGCCAGCAGCTCTATAGGGGGCGCGAAGGGCTACACCTTC
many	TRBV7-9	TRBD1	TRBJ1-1	CASSLLSTGENTEAFF	TGTGCCAGCAGCCTATTATCGACAGGGGAGAACACTGAAGCTTTCTTT
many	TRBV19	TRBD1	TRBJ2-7	CASSMYRQGANEQYF	TGTGCCAGTAGTATGTACCGACAGGGGGCAAACGAGCAGTACTTC
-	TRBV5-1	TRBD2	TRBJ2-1	CTSTPLRTSGIDEQFF	TGCACCAGCACCCCCCTTCGGACTAGCGGGATCGATGAGCAGTTCTTC
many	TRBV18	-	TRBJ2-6	CASSAADGANVLTF	TGTGCCAGCTCAGCGGCTGATGGGGCCAACGTCCTGACTTTC
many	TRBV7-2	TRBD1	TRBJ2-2	CASSSWDRAELFF	TGTGCCAGCAGCTCTTGGGACAGGGCCGAGCTGTTTTTT
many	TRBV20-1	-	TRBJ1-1	CSASNRPLGDLRAEAFF	TGCAGTGCTAGTAACCGCCCCTTGGGAGACCTCAGGGCTGAAGCTTTCTTT
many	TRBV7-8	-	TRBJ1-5	CASSSLYLVNQPQHF	TGTGCCAGCAGCTCCCTTTACCTCGTAAATCAGCCCCAGCATTTT
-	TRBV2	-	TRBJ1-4	CASSRMGLTNEKLFF	TGTGCCAGCAGCCGAATGGGGCTGACTAATGAAAAACTGTTTTTT
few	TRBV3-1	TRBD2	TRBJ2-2	CASSLPGLAGANTGELFF	TGTGCCAGCAGCCTTCCGGGACTAGCGGGGGCGAACACCGGGGAGCTGTTTTTT
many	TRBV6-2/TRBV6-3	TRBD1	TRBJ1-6	CASSRDRGPNSPLHF	TGTGCCAGCAGCCGGGACAGGGGGCCAAATTCACCCCTCCACTTT
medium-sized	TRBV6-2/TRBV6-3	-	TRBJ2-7	CASRTGYSYEQYF	TGTGCCAGCAGGACAGGTTACTCCTACGAGCAGTACTTC
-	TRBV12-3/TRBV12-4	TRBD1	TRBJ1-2	CASGGQGSSNYGYTF	TGTGCCAGCGGGGGACAGGGATCGTCTAACTATGGCTACACCTTC
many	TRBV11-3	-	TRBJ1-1	CASSVSGVTEAFF	TGTGCCAGCAGCGTGTCAGGCGTCACTGAAGCTTTCTTT
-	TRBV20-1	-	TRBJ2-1	CSADGLLISLGNEQFF	TGCAGTGCTGATGGCCTATTGATCTCTCTGGGGAATGAGCAGTTCTTC
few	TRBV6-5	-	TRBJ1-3	CASSYSGTPRSGNTIYF	TGTGCCAGCAGTTACTCGGGGACACCTCGCTCTGGAAACACCATATATTTT
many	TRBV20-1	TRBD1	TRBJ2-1	CSARDRPGQTYNEQFF	TGCAGTGCTAGAGACCGGCCGGGACAGACTTACAATGAGCAGTTCTTC
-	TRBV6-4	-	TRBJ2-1	CASSNGGGAVDEQFF	TGTGCCAGCAGCAACGGTGGGGGGGCCGTCGATGAGCAGTTCTTC
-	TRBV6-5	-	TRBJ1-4	CASSYSPRGGFDEKLFF	TGTGCCAGCAGTTACTCCCCCCGTGGAGGGTTCGATGAAAAACTGTTTTTT
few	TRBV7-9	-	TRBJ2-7	CASSLKGVPYEQYF	TGTGCCAGCAGCCTAAAAGGGGTCCCCTACGAGCAGTACTTC
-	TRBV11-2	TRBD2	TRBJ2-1	CASSPLGAGSGEEQFF	TGTGCCAGCAGCCCTCTTGGAGCGGGGAGCGGGGAGGAGCAGTTCTTC
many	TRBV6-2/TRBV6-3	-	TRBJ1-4	CASSKGDGRNEKLFF	TGTGCCAGCAGCAAGGGGGACGGAAGAAATGAAAAACTGTTTTTT
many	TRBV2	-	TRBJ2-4	CASSEEVLAKNIQYF	TGTGCCAGCAGTGAAGAAGTACTAGCCAAAAACATTCAGTACTTC
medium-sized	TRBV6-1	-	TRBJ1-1	CASSLGLNTEAFF	TGTGCCAGCAGTCTGGGCCTGAACACTGAAGCTTTCTTT
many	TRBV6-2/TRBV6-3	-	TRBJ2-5	CASSYSVWGRETQYF	TGTGCCAGCAGTTACTCGGTGTGGGGCCGAGAGACCCAGTACTTC
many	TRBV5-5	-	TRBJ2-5	CASSSGTIQETQYF	TGTGCCAGCAGCTCAGGGACCATCCAAGAGACCCAGTACTTC
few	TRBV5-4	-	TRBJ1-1	CASRYRVGTEAFF	TGTGCCAGCAGGTACAGGGTTGGCACTGAAGCTTTCTTT
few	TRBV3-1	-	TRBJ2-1	CASSQIWGGSYNEQFF	TGTGCCAGCAGCCAAATTTGGGGAGGTTCCTACAATGAGCAGTTCTTC
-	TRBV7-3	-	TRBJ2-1	CASSPRGGGVDEQFF	TGTGCCAGCAGCCCCCGAGGGGGGGGCGTTGATGAGCAGTTCTTC
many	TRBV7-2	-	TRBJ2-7	CASSTLRGTYEQYF	TGTGCCAGCAGCACACTCAGGGGAACCTACGAGCAGTACTTC
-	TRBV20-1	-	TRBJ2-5	CSAAVGGTLGETQYF	TGCAGTGCTGCGGTCGGGGGAACTCTGGGAGAGACCCAGTACTTC
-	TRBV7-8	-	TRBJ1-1	CASSPFSRGEWTEAFF	TGTGCCAGCAGCCCTTTTTCTCGGGGAGAATGGACTGAAGCTTTCTTT
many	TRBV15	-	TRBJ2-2	CATSGPRDRELFF	TGTGCCACCAGTGGTCCGAGGGACCGGGAGCTGTTTTTT
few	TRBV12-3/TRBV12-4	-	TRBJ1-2	CASSRDRAGYTF	TGTGCCAGCAGTCGGGACCGGGCTGGCTACACCTTC
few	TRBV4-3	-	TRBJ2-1	CASRVAGNNEQFF	TGCGCCAGCAGGGTCGCAGGGAACAATGAGCAGTTCTTC
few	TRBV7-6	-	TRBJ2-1	CASSLAGGGEVTSYNEQFF	TGTGCCAGCAGCTTAGCGGGGGGTGGTGAGGTGACATCCTACAATGAGCAGTTCTTC
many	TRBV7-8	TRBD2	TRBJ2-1	CASSLEVAGGRQFF	TGTGCCAGCAGCTTAGAGGTAGCGGGGGGGCGGCAGTTCTTC
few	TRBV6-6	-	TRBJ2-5	CASSYSIRDPQETQYF	TGTGCCAGCAGTTACTCGATTCGGGACCCTCAAGAGACCCAGTACTTC
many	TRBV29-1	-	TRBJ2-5	CSVGQIQETQYF	TGCAGCGTAGGACAGATCCAAGAGACCCAGTACTTC
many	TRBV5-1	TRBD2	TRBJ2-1	CASMVWASGGNNEQFF	TGCGCCAGCATGGTCTGGGCTAGCGGGGGGAACAATGAGCAGTTCTTC
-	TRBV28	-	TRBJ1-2	CASSRGGTYGYTF	TGTGCCAGCAGCCGGGGAGGGACCTATGGCTACACCTTC
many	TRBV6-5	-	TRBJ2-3	CASSYALWGATDTQYF	TGTGCCAGCAGTTACGCACTTTGGGGAGCCACAGATACGCAGTATTTT
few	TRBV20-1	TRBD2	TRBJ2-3	CSATWTSGNTDTQYF	TGCAGTGCTACCTGGACTAGCGGGAACACAGATACGCAGTATTTT
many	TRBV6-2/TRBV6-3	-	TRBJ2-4	CASSYSNYPNVGIQYF	TGTGCCAGCAGTTACTCGAATTATCCTAACGTGGGGATTCAGTACTTC
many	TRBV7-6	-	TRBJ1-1	CASSFIGMNTEAFF	TGTGCCAGCAGCTTCATCGGGATGAACACTGAAGCTTTCTTT
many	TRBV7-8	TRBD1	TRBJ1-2	CASSPRDRGTAYGYTF	TGTGCCAGCAGCCCGCGGGACAGGGGCACTGCCTATGGCTACACCTTC
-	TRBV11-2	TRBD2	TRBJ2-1	CAGSTLAGDYNEQFF	TGTGCCGGCAGCACGCTAGCGGGGGACTACAATGAGCAGTTCTTC
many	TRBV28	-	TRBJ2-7	CASSFSSEQYF	TGTGCCAGCAGTTTCTCTTCCGAGCAGTACTTC
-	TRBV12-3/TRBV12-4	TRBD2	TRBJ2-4	CASSLSSGGKNIQYF	TGTGCCAGCAGTTTATCCAGCGGGGGCAAAAACATTCAGTACTTC
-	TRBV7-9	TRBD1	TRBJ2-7	CASSRRDRGLHEQYF	TGTGCCAGCAGCCGGAGGGACAGGGGACTTCACGAGCAGTACTTC
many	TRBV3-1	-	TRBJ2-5	CASSLGEETQYF	TGTGCCAGCAGTCTAGGTGAGGAGACCCAGTACTTC